The rows below give T cell receptor beta chains drawn from one sample of a study of cytomegalovirus exposure and HLA in healthy donors. TCRdb keeps only in-frame clones here, not all; method: immunoSEQ multiplex PCR. The data show 120,000 to 150,000 clones, with around 77% seen just once and around 7.1% held by the top ten. The specimen sequenced was PBMCs. Receptors originate from a woman aged 40 to 49 in good health and CMV-seropositive. Each CDR3 is given with its conserved first and last residue. D genes are given only for firm matches. The size of a clone is reported for some rows only, either as once, few or many, or as a class for expanded clones.

>TRBV7-6|TRBD2|15|TRBJ2-1|NA
CASSFTRDYYNEQFF
>TRBV2|TRBD1|12|TRBJ2-7|NA
CASRFTGGEQYF
>TRBV10-3|NA|13|TRBJ2-1|NA
CAISSGVYNEQFF
>TRBV28|TRBD1|18|TRBJ2-7|NA
CASSSNPGTGFSSYEQYF
>TRBV5-1|TRBD2|15|TRBJ2-7|NA
CASSLDTSAASEQYF
>TRBV29-1|NA|13|TRBJ1-2|once
CSVHPGGAYGYTF
>TRBV5-1|NA|13|TRBJ1-1|NA
CASSLGAGTEAFF
>TRBV5-1|NA|15|TRBJ2-1|few
CASSLVQGTYNEQFF
>TRBV5-6|TRBD1|15|TRBJ1-1|few
CASSLIDRENTEAFF
>TRBV5-4|TRBD1|14|TRBJ2-5|NA
CASSLKGARETQYF
>TRBV4-2|TRBD2|15|TRBJ2-1|NA
CASSQDSGGANEQFF
>TRBV5-1|TRBD1|14|TRBJ1-1|NA
CASSNGQGNTEAFF
>TRBV9|NA|15|TRBJ2-7|few
CASSGGLGDSYEQYF
>TRBV4-1|NA|13|TRBJ2-3|NA
CASSQDKGGAEYF
>TRBV4-1|TRBD1|16|TRBJ2-7|once
CASSQAGTGASYEQYF
>TRBV4-1|NA|15|TRBJ1-1|NA
CASSQGRQMNTEAFF
>TRBV6-1|TRBD2|18|TRBJ2-2|once
CASSEIIGGAFNTGELFF
>TRBV7-9|TRBD1|19|TRBJ1-1|NA
CANKRDRVACGAKNTEAFF
>TRBV28|TRBD1|14|TRBJ1-2|once
CASSWTGGGYGYTF
>TRBV21-1|NA|10|TRBJ1-2|NA
CSESNYGYTF
>TRBV7-2|TRBD2|16|TRBJ2-5|NA
CASRPGGTPAQETQYF
>TRBV19|TRBD1|15|TRBJ2-7|NA
CASSIGGGGSYEQYF
>TRBV2|NA|13|TRBJ2-2|few
CASEQGLTGELFF
>TRBV7-3|TRBD2|15|TRBJ2-3|NA
CASSPSGASTDTQYF
>TRBV6-1|NA|14|TRBJ1-2|NA
CASSTADSNYGYTF
>TRBV10-2|NA|12|TRBJ2-2|NA
CASSLNTGELFF